This T cell receptor (beta chain) originates from a study of cytomegalovirus exposure and HLA in healthy donors. V shed 0 bases and J shed 9 bases, with 19 bases lying between them. CDR3 length: 15 amino acids. Germline V gene data show CDR1 as SGHDT and CDR2 as YYEEEE. PCR primers comprised 60 Vbeta and 13 Jbeta primers. Assay used: immunoSEQ multiplex PCR; TCRdb lists only in-frame clones, some missing. Of about 150,000 clones listed, about 75% are singletons. Source material: PBMCs. The J gene is TRBJ2-7, the V gene TRBV5-6; the D gene is possibly TRBD1 (6 bases). The receptor was derived from a man between 60 and 75 years old in good health and CMV-seronegative. CDR3 sequence reads: CASSLVGTYQRGQYF. CDR3 nucleotides: TGTGCCAGCAGCTTGGTCGGGACATATCAGAGGGGGCAGTACTTC.